The TCR beta chain under discussion was sequenced for a study of T cell repertoires in cytomegalovirus infection. Across the whole study: Indications of both CMV infection and matching HLA type were provided by public TCR beta signatures.

Between the trimmed V and J ends, which lost 2 bases and 7 bases, there was a span of 14 bases. Germline CDR1 reads SEHNR; CDR2 reads FQNEAQ (reference sequence). The CDR3 loop spans 14 amino acids. Turning to this clonotype: Its antigen is still unknown.

TCRdb used MiXCR to reprocess the reads, holding one entry per CDR3 protein. The sample holds approximately 260,000 distinct CDR3 sequences, over 15% seen once. Broader study findings: Pooled public TCR beta family frequency picked out CMV carriers with the relevant HLA. The study found HLA-C-restricted CMV-specific TCR beta clonotypes dominating the ex vivo response.

The sequencing sample was made of CD8+ T cells from PBMCs. This chain joins TRBV7-9 and TRBJ1-1; TRBD1 might be the D (5 bases). This clonotype was sampled from a human donor in good health (CMV status not recorded). Some clones in this sample may be carry-over from other donors' samples. DNA for the CDR3: TGTGCCAGCAGCTTATTTGTGACAGCTTTTGAAGCTTTCTTT. The encoded protein is CASSLFVTAFEAFF. The full variable domain, in which reference TRBV7-9 and TRBJ1-1 provide the parts outside the CDR3, is DTGVSQNPRHKITKRGQNVTFRCDPISEHNRLYWYRQTLGQGPEFLTYFQNEAQLEKSRLLSDRFSAERPKGSFSTLEIQRTEQGDSAMYLCASSLFVTAFEAFFGQGTRLTVV.